These 16 T cell receptor beta chains share one sample of origin, sequenced in a study of patients and donors after allogeneic stem cell transplantation. TCRdb reprocessed the RT-PCR reads with MiXCR, giving one entry per CDR3 protein. The profile shows hundreds of thousands of distinct CDR3 sequences, more than 15% of them singletons. Sample: blood, either unsorted or a sorted T cell fraction (not recorded which). The receptor source for this set is a human donor who was either an allogeneic HSCT recipient or a stem cell or donor lymphocyte infusion donor (not recorded which). It is not recorded whose cells these are; they may come from a transplant donor.

The CDR3 DNA reads as TGTGCCAGCAGCTTACGTCCTAGCGGGAGAAGGGTCGGGGAGCTGTTTTTT. Amino acid sequence: CASSLRPSGRRVGELFF. The rearrangement joins TRBV7-9 to TRBJ2-2, with 10 bases lining up with TRBD2. In germline, CDR1 is SEHNR, CDR2 FQNEAQ (reference sequence). This CDR3 has 17 residues. V lost 2 bases, J lost 7 bases, and 10 bases stayed unmatched.

This clonotype was recorded many times. The genes are TRBV12-3 or TRBV12-4 and TRBJ2-6, with TRBD2 matching over 7 bases. The CDR3 loop spans 16 amino acids. Trimming cost V 3 bases and J 0 bases; bases outside gene matches: 2. The CDR3 DNA follows: TGTGCCAGCAGTTTGGGGGGGGTCTCTGGGGCCAACGTCCTGACTTTC. This encodes CASSLGGVSGANVLTF.

The table lists this clonotype with many counts. V and J are TRBV7-8 and TRBJ1-1; the match to TRBD1 covers 7 bases. After removal of 0 bases from V and 0 bases from J, the junction contained 10 bases not matched to a gene. Germline V lookup: CDR1 SGHVS, CDR2 FQNEAQ. The CDR3 has 18 amino acids. The CDR3 loop is CASSLAVDREEMNTEAFF. The CDR3 DNA follows: TGTGCCAGCAGCTTAGCGGTTGACAGGGAGGAGATGAACACTGAAGCTTTCTTT.

CDR3 coding DNA: TGTGCCAGCAGCCGATGGGCGGGGGGCAGAACTGAAGCTTTCTTT. Translating it yields CASSRWAGGRTEAFF. The chain has TRBV12-3 or TRBV12-4 and TRBJ1-1, with D perhaps TRBD1 (6 bases). The CDR3 has 15 amino acids. Trimming removed 6 bases from V and 5 bases from J, with 19 bases in between.

This clonotype was seen a few times. V gene TRBV2 combines with J gene TRBJ2-1, with 7 bases fitting TRBD2. Germline lookup yields CDR1 SNHLY and CDR2 FYNNEI. V dropped 1 base and J dropped 6; count of bases not matched to a gene: 6. The CDR3 length is 15 residues. The CDR3 region has the DNA TGTGCCAGCAGTGAAGTGGCGGGAGCGGTCAATGAGCAGTTCTTC. Translation gives CASSEVAGAVNEQFF.

As to this clonotype: With a much larger clone just one base away, this may be a read error. This rearrangement joins TRBV28 to TRBJ1-3; a possible D gene is TRBD1 (5 bases). Germline CDR1 and CDR2: MDHEN and SYDVKM. V lost 2 bases and J 0 bases, leaving 5 bases between the germline ends. This CDR3 is 14 amino acids long. The CDR3 DNA reads as TGTGCCAGCAGTTTAGACAGCTCTGGAAACACCATATATTTT. It codes for CASSLDSSGNTIYF. The variable domain in full, completed from reference TRBV28 and TRBJ1-3, reads DVKVTQSSRYLVKRTGEKVFLECVQDMDHENMFWYRQDPGLGLRLIYFSYDVKMKEKGDIPEGYSVSREKKERFSLILESASTNQTSMYLCASSLDSSGNTIYFGEGSWLTVV.

This clonotype was detected ten times or more. The chain recombines TRBV5-1 with TRBJ2-1, with D maybe TRBD1 (5 bases). Germline V gives CDR1 SGHRS, CDR2 YFSETQ. The CDR3 loop spans 15 amino acids. Between the trimmed V and J ends, which lost 3 bases and 5 bases, there was a span of 15 bases. The CDR3 nucleotides are TGCGCCAGCAGCTCCACAGGACACTCGAACAATGAGCAGTTCTTC. It encodes CASSSTGHSNNEQFF.

This clonotype was observed a handful of times. The chain recombines TRBV29-1 with TRBJ1-2; D is uncertain. The V gene's germline CDR1 is SQVTM and CDR2 ANQGSEA. The CDR3 runs to 13 residues. Trimming cost V 7 bases and J 7 bases, with 19 bases left between them. CDR3 loop: CSAEAQGYSGYTF. In nucleotides, the CDR3 is TGCAGCGCCGAAGCTCAAGGGTACTCTGGCTACACCTTC.

The chain links TRBV4-3 to TRBJ1-5; tentatively, D is TRBD1 (5 bases). Trimming left V 0 bases short and J 2 bases short, with 11 bases between. The CDR3 length is 16 residues. Germline V gene data show CDR1 as LGHNA and CDR2 as YSLEER. CDR3 sequence (DNA): TGCGCCAGCAGCCAAGATTCTGGGGCGGGCAATCAGCCCCAGCATTTT. Protein: CASSQDSGAGNQPQHF.

This clonotype is a singleton in its sample. Sequence at one end of the junction differs from germline and may be a read error. The rearrangement uses TRBV5-1 and TRBJ2-1; a possible D gene is TRBD2 (6 bases). This CDR3 has 14 residues. Germline CDR1 reads SGHRS; CDR2 reads YFSETQ. The CDR3 DNA sequence: TGCGCCAGCACCCCAAGCCCGACTAGTTTTGAGCAGGTCTTC. Translated, it gives CASTPSPTSFEQVF.

This clonotype was counted only a few times. The V gene is TRBV7-3, the J gene TRBJ2-1, with D possibly being TRBD1 (6 bases). Trimming left V 4 bases short and J 6 bases short, with 16 bases between. CDR3 length: 15 amino acids. Germline CDR1 is SGHTA and CDR2 is FQGTGA. CDR3 sequence reads: CASSSNRVLGNEQFF. CDR3 sequence (DNA): TGTGCCAGCAGCTCAAACAGGGTCCTCGGCAATGAGCAGTTCTTC.

This clonotype turned up a few times. V gene TRBV4-1 combines with J gene TRBJ2-7, with D tentatively TRBD1 (5 bases). The CDR3 has 16 amino acids. Trimming pared 0 bases from V and 5 bases from J, leaving 17 bases between. Germline V gene sequence: CDR1 MGHRA, CDR2 YSYEKL. CDR3 coding DNA: TGCGCCAGCAGCCAAGATGGCAGGGTCGGTCTGGACGAGCAGTACTTC. It codes for CASSQDGRVGLDEQYF.

This clonotype has at least ten counts. The chain is built from TRBV12-3 or TRBV12-4 and TRBJ2-1; 13 nucleotides line up with TRBD2. The trim removed 6 bases at V and 0 bases at J, leaving 11 bases unmatched. The CDR3 totals 19 residues. The CDR3 here is CASRSGLAGAGSSYNEQFF. DNA of the CDR3: TGTGCCAGCAGATCTGGACTAGCGGGAGCGGGAAGCTCCTACAATGAGCAGTTCTTC.

This clonotype showed up just a few times. The rearrangement uses TRBV5-1 and TRBJ2-7; TRBD2 matches 7 bases. The V segment lost 3 bases and the J segment 1 base; nucleotides outside the gene matches: 7. In germline, CDR1 is SGHRS, CDR2 YFSETQ. CDR3 length: 15 amino acids. This CDR3 is CASSSAGTKSYEQYF. In nucleotides, the CDR3 is TGCGCCAGCAGCTCAGCCGGGACTAAATCCTACGAGCAGTACTTC.

This clonotype occurred many times. The chain uses TRBV14 and TRBJ2-1; D ambiguous. The CDR3 runs 11 residues. V lost 1 base, J lost 8 bases, and 3 bases lay in between. Germline V CDR1 and CDR2: SGHDN, FVKESK. CDR3 amino acids: CASSQGYEQFF. The DNA of the CDR3 is TGTGCCAGCAGCCAAGGTTATGAGCAGTTCTTC.

This clonotype showed up just once. The rearrangement uses TRBV9 and TRBJ2-7, with TRBD2 matching over 7 bases. CDR1 and CDR2 (germline): SGDLS, YYNGEE. This CDR3 spans 16 amino acids. V trimming: 0 bases; J trimming: 2 bases; junction bases outside the gene matches: 8. Here the CDR3 reads CASSVAGTMGTYEQYF. As DNA, the CDR3 is TGTGCCAGCAGCGTAGCTGGGACTATGGGAACCTACGAGCAGTACTTC.